The subject of this entry is one T cell receptor (beta chain). This clonotype appeared a few times. Its cognate antigen has yet to be identified. It has no much larger one-base neighbor in the sample; base qualities were not kept. At the junction V is shortened by 4 bases and J by 0 bases, with 6 bases in between. As encoded in the germline V gene, CDR1 is SNHLY while CDR2 is FYNNEI. The cysteine opens and the phenylalanine closes a CDR3 of 13 amino acids. The kept DNA is CDR3 alone, 39 bases in frame from the first base. The time point label on this specimen signifies: patch test 1, 2 weeks after DPC sensitization. The treatment or condition label, as the study defines it: therapeutic diphenylcyclopropenone sensitization with weekly scalp DPC. At each patch-test visit, blood was drawn before the patch test was applied. To be eligible, patients had to be aged 18 to 70, diagnosed with alopecia and judged suitable for DPC therapy, while pregnant patients were excluded. Total RNA was extracted from unfractionated whole blood that had been collected in Tempus Blood RNA tubes.

This entry is derived from a study of human T cells and chemical hapten exposure (dated by TCRdb to the early 2020s). For context, the study as a whole: For sensitization, 2% DPC in acetone was applied to a roughly 2 cm by roughly 2 cm area of upper inner arm skin. Weekly therapeutic DPC doses were additionally applied to the scalp of patients throughout the approximately 24-week study period. Patch tests used Finn chambers with 0.01% DPC on the upper back, scored after 6 days by International Contact Dermatitis Research Group standards. The patient cohort, mostly female, included alopecia areata with under or over 50% scalp involvement, alopecia totalis and alopecia universalis. Libraries were combined into a pool for sequencing, and differences in TCR yield between samples came mainly from small differences in library volumes within the pool. The study tracked peripheral blood TCR repertoire changes in vivo during primary and secondary sensitization to the hapten diphenylcyclopropenone (DPC) in alopecia patients. Blood samples were taken from patients before sensitization (week 0) and then at 2, 6 and about 24 weeks after DPC sensitization. Blood for TCR sequencing was provided by twenty-nine alopecia patients at one to four time points (pre-sensitization, 2, 6 and 24 weeks). Study-wide findings and limitations: Repeated subsampling changed both the strength of the expansion versus patch-test correlation and the threshold at which that correlation became significant. DPC sensitization did not change the number of TCRs with a frequency above 1 in 1000, and there was no evidence of changes in global repertoire structure. All patients had alopecia, a presumed autoimmune disease, so their immune response might differ from that of healthy individuals. The number of PT1 expanded TCRs positively correlated with patch test score, significant at thresholds 8, 16 and 32 but not 4. Significantly more large CDR3 similarity clusters were formed by expanded TCRs than by pre-sensitization or healthy control sets, consistent with antigen-driven responses.

Libraries were prepared through RACE. The sample was run on a NextSeq 500. During library preparation, unique molecular identifiers were attached to individual cDNA molecules so that TCRs could be counted quantitatively and reproducibly. Both TCR alpha and TCR beta chains were sequenced from each blood RNA sample. In the authors' own workflow: The median number of TCRs per sample was 95,638, ranging from roughly 23,224 to 700,000. The Decombinator software suite was used to annotate V, J and CDR3 in the TCR reads. For the PS versus PT1 abundance plots, all samples were subsampled to the same number of TCRs (28,000). Expanded TCRs were defined as absent before sensitization and observed at least eight times at the 2-week time point. TCRdb cleaned the public reads at Q25 with fastp, built clones with MiXCR and kept in-frame beta chains. Identical CDR3 proteins give one entry, which carries the most common genes and DNA. These V and J calls originate from TCRdb's pipeline instead of the authors' own analysis. This sample has approximately 340,000 distinct CDR3 sequences in its table, and approximately 6.9% of those were observed once. The top ten hold 8.4% of the sample.

The source was whole blood, collected in connection with sensitization to the hapten diphenylcyclopropenone (DPC). The V and J segments used are TRBV2 and TRBJ1-1, with no confidently assigned D gene. The clonotype comes from a young woman with alopecia areata. Some clones in this sample may be carry-over from other donors' samples. The CDR3 sequence is CASSASMNTEAFF. The DNA sequence reads TGTGCCAGCAGTGCTAGTATGAACACTGAAGCTTTCTTT.